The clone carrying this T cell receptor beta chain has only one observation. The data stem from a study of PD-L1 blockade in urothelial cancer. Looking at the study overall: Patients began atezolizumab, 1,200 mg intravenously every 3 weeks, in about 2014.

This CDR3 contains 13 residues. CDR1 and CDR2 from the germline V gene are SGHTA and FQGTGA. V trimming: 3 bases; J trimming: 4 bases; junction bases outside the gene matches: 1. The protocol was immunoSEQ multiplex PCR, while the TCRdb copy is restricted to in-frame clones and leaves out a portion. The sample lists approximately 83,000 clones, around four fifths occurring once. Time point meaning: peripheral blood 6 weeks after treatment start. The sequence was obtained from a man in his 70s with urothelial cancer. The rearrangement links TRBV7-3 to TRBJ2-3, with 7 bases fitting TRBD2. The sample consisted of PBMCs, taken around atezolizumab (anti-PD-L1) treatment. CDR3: CASSLGGADTQYF. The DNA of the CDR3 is TGTGCCAGCAGCTTGGGGGGGGCAGATACGCAGTATTTT. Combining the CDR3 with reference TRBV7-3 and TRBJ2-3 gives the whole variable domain GAGVSQTPSNKVTEKGKYVELRCDPISGHTALYWYRQSLGQGPEFLIYFQGTGAADDSGLPNDRFFAVRPEGSVSTLKIQRTERGDSAVYLCASSLGGADTQYFGPGTRLTVL.